This T cell receptor (beta chain) comes out of a study of T cells in Graves' hyperthyroidism and ophthalmopathy. Concerning this clonotype itself: What it binds is not known.

TCR beta CDR3 regions were amplified from RNA. HTBI primers were the set used in a first-round RT-PCR of the TCR CDR3. From the multiplex PCR reads, TCRdb called clonotypes with MiXCR, one entry per CDR3 protein. The sample contains over 500,000 distinct CDR3 sequences, 40% to 50% of which appear only once. Points from the study as a whole: Using 13 V-J features, a model discriminated ophthalmopathy from stable hyperthyroidism.

V lost 6 bases and J 5 bases, leaving 11 bases between the germline ends. The CDR3 contains 12 residues. Per germline, CDR1 LNHDA and CDR2 SQIVND (reference sequence). The source material was peripheral blood or thyroid tissue (not recorded which). V and J are TRBV19 and TRBJ2-7, with unresolved D. The TCR comes from an adult woman with Graves' disease, either hyperthyroidism or ophthalmopathy (not recorded which). The CDR3 here is CASSVNYHEQYF. DNA of the CDR3: TGTGCCAGTAGCGTCAATTACCACGAGCAGTACTTC. Drawing the rest from reference TRBV19 and TRBJ2-7, the complete variable domain is DGGITQSPKYLFRKEGQNVTLSCEQNLNHDAMYWYRQDPGQGLRLIYYSQIVNDFQKGDIAEGYSVSREKKESFPLTVTSAQKNPTAFYLCASSVNYHEQYFGPGTRLTVT.